These T cell receptor beta chains were read from a single sample in a study of early T cells in non-severe SARS-CoV-2 infection. TCRdb fed the 5' RACE reads into MiXCR, producing one record per CDR3 protein. This table has about 44,000 distinct CDR3 sequences, about 25% appearing once. Sequencing was performed on whole blood, taken at baseline. The receptor set was obtained from an adult who was a healthcare worker with PCR-confirmed SARS-CoV-2 infection or an uninfected control (not recorded which). The CDR3 runs from the conserved cysteine through the conserved F or W. The D gene is left open where the match is weak. Expanded clones are given a class, and other clones once, few, many or no size at all.

V	D	size	J	DNA	CDR3
TRBV7-2	NA	NA	TRBJ1-2	TGTGCCAGCAGCTTAACCGCGGCTAACTATGGCTACACCTTC	CASSLTAANYGYTF
TRBV6-5	NA	NA	TRBJ2-7	TGTGCCAGCAGTCACTACGAGCAGTACTTC	CASSHYEQYF
TRBV11-2	TRBD2	NA	TRBJ2-2	TGTGCCAGCAGCTCTACGACTAGCGGGGGACCGAACACCGGGGAGCTGTTTTTT	CASSSTTSGGPNTGELFF
TRBV6-1	TRBD2	few	TRBJ2-1	TGTGCCAGCAGTGAAGGGAGCGGGGGGGCCAATGAGCAGTTCTTC	CASSEGSGGANEQFF
TRBV5-1	TRBD1	NA	TRBJ2-7	TGCGCCAGCAGCCCCGGACAGGGTTTGGAAGAGCAGTACTTC	CASSPGQGLEEQYF
TRBV6-1	NA	NA	TRBJ2-2	TGTGCCAGCAGTGAAGACCCAGCGGCCACCGGGGAGCTGTTTTTT	CASSEDPAATGELFF
TRBV4-3	TRBD1	many	TRBJ1-1	TGCGCCAGCAGCCAAACCGGGACAGCTATTCCGAACACTGAAGCTTTCTTT	CASSQTGTAIPNTEAFF
TRBV5-4	NA	NA	TRBJ2-5	TGTGCCAGCAGCTTGGCCCCCGGACAGGGAGGGGAGACCCAGTACTTC	CASSLAPGQGGETQYF
TRBV13	NA	NA	TRBJ2-2	TGTGCCAGCAGCTTAAACGGCCAGATCTCAACCGGGGAGCTGTTTTTT	CASSLNGQISTGELFF
TRBV6-5	TRBD1	NA	TRBJ2-6	TGTGCCAGCAGTTACTCATATGTGAGACAGGGGTCTAACGTCCTGACTTTC	CASSYSYVRQGSNVLTF
TRBV7-9	NA	NA	TRBJ1-2	TGTGCCAGCAGCTTAGAGGTCAGGCCCGATGGCTACACCTTC	CASSLEVRPDGYTF
TRBV2	NA	medium-sized	TRBJ1-4	TGTGCCAGCCTTCGTGATGAAAAACTGTTTTTT	CASLRDEKLFF
TRBV14	NA	NA	TRBJ2-1	TGTGCCAGCAGCCAAGTTCGAGTTTATGAGCAGTTCTTC	CASSQVRVYEQFF
TRBV6-2/TRBV6-3	TRBD1	few	TRBJ1-5	TGTGCCAGCAGTGAACAGGGGGACCTTCAGCCCCAGCATTTT	CASSEQGDLQPQHF
TRBV2	NA	NA	TRBJ2-7	TGTGCCAGCAGTGATAGGCAGGGTGGCTACGAGCAGTACTTC	CASSDRQGGYEQYF
TRBV18	TRBD1	few	TRBJ2-7	TGTGCCAGCTCACTCTACAGGGGCCCCTACGAGCAGTACTTC	CASSLYRGPYEQYF
TRBV7-2	NA	NA	TRBJ2-1	TGTGCCAGCAGCTTAGGGCTTATAAGAGACAATGAGCAGTTCTTC	CASSLGLIRDNEQFF
TRBV12-3/TRBV12-4	NA	few	TRBJ2-5	TGTGCGACAGCCCTCCTTATAGAGACCCAGTACTTC	CATALLIETQYF
TRBV11-3	TRBD2	NA	TRBJ2-3	TGTGCCAGCAGCTTAGGTGGGGGGGGCACAGATACGCAGTATTTT	CASSLGGGGTDTQYF
TRBV30	NA	many	TRBJ2-5	TGTGCCTGGAGTGTAGGGGCCCAAGAGACCCAGTACTTC	CAWSVGAQETQYF
TRBV9	TRBD1	few	TRBJ2-3	TGTGCCAGCAGCCTCTCGGGACAGGGCGATACGCAGTATTTT	CASSLSGQGDTQYF
TRBV2	NA	NA	TRBJ2-2	TGTGCCAGCAAAGGATCCTTAACCGGGGAGCTGTTTTTT	CASKGSLTGELFF
TRBV5-5	TRBD1	few	TRBJ2-5	TGTGCCAGCAGCTTGGCGACGACAGGGAGTTTGGAGACCCAGTACTTC	CASSLATTGSLETQYF
TRBV11-2	NA	NA	TRBJ2-1	TGTGCCAGCAGCCTAACCTTAGACGGGGCCTACAATGAGCAGTTCTTC	CASSLTLDGAYNEQFF
TRBV7-9	TRBD1	many	TRBJ2-2	TGTGCCAGCAGCTTAGGAAGGGGGCTGAACGCCGGGGAGCTGTTTTTT	CASSLGRGLNAGELFF